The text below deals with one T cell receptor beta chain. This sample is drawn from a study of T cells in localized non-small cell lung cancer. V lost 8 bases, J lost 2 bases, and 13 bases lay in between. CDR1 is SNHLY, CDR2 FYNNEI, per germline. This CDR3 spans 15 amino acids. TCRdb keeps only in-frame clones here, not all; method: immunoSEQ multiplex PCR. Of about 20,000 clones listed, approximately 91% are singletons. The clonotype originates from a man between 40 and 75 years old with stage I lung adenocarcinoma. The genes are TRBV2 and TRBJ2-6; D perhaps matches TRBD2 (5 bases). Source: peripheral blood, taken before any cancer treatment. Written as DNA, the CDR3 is TGTGCCAGCCGTCAGAGGGCAGCTGGGGCCAACGTCCTGACTTTC. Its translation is CASRQRAAGANVLTF.